This T cell receptor beta chain is drawn from a study of shared clonotypes between healthy human individuals. The overall study: Three plates each covered CD4 naive and memory; CD8 naive two, CD8 memory one.

Generated by immunoSEQ multiplex PCR, the TCRdb table keeps only in-frame clones and is missing some. This table holds 1,400,000 or so clones, approximately 98.5% found once. The J segment lost 10 bases and the V segment lost 2 bases, leaving 4 bases of the junction unmatched. CDR1 is SEHNR, CDR2 FQNEAQ, per germline (reference sequence). CDR3 length: 14 residues. This chain joins TRBV7-9 and TRBJ2-1; TRBD2 agrees at 11 bases. The sequence derives from a man aged 25 to 40 in good health. Sequencing was carried out using naive CD4+ T cells sorted from blood. The sample's subset: CD45RA+ positively selected. CDR3 protein: CASSLLAGGGEQFF. DNA for the CDR3: TGTGCCAGCAGCTTATTAGCGGGAGGGGGGGAGCAGTTCTTC.